This entry lists 25 T cell receptor beta chains sequenced from one sample in a study of Graves' ophthalmopathy and Graves' hyperthyroidism. For repertoire sequencing, the TCR beta CDR3 regions were amplified from RNA transcripts. Investigators did first-round RT-PCR with HTBI primers, then second-round multiplex PCR. MiXCR, run by TCRdb on the multiplex PCR reads, gives a single entry per CDR3 protein. This sample yields under 250,000 distinct CDR3 sequences, of which 20% to 25% are seen a single time; approximately 40% belongs to the top ten. Material for sequencing was peripheral blood. Receptor source: a woman aged 50 to 60 with Graves' ophthalmopathy.

This clonotype has a count of ten or more. The chain couples TRBV29-1 to TRBJ2-5; no reliable D call. The CDR3 is 13 amino acids. Per the germline V gene, CDR1 is SQVTM and CDR2 is ANQGSEA. The germline V and J ends were trimmed by 3 bases and 4 bases, with 12 bases remaining between them. The CDR3 DNA is TGCAGCGTTGAGGGTACGACAAGAGAGACCCAGTACTTC. It specifies CSVEGTTRETQYF.

In its sample, this clonotype was seen many times. CDR3 region: CASSLAGGGPGNTIYF. CDR3 DNA: TGTGCCAGCAGCTTGGCCGGGGGGGGGCCTGGAAACACCATATATTTT. The chain carries TRBV5-5 and TRBJ1-3; D may be TRBD1 (6 bases). Trimming pared 0 bases from V and 2 bases from J, leaving 12 bases between. The CDR3 length is 16 residues. Germline V gene data show CDR1 as SGHKS and CDR2 as YYEKEE (reference sequence).

This clonotype was seen many times. The gene calls are TRBV7-9 and TRBJ2-7, with TRBD2 as a possible D gene (5 bases). V shed 3 bases and J shed 5 bases, with 8 bases lying between them. The CDR3 loop spans 12 amino acids. The germline V gene encodes CDR1 SEHNR and CDR2 FQNEAQ (reference sequence). CDR3 protein: CASSFRGNEQYF. CDR3 in DNA: TGTGCCAGCAGCTTTCGAGGGAACGAGCAGTACTTC.

This clonotype has ten or more counts. This chain links TRBV6-1 with TRBJ1-1; D uncertain. Per germline, CDR1 MNHNS and CDR2 SASEGT. V lost 7 bases and J 5 bases, leaving 11 bases between the germline ends. This CDR3 spans 12 amino acids. CDR3 loop: CASNLPGTEAFF. The CDR3 nucleotides read TGTGCCAGCAACCTACCGGGTACTGAAGCTTTCTTT.

In this sample, this clonotype turned up many times. DNA for the CDR3: TGTGCCAGCAGCTTACGCAGGGGGTCGTCCGAGCAGTACTTC. Amino acids: CASSLRRGSSEQYF. The chain links TRBV7-8 to TRBJ2-7; the match to TRBD1 covers 7 bases. The junction had 7 bases not matched to a gene; V was cut back by 2 bases and J by 6 bases. CDR1 is SGHVS and CDR2 is FQNEAQ in the germline V gene. The CDR3 consists of 14 residues.

The sample holds many counts of this clonotype. The V gene is TRBV10-3, the J gene TRBJ2-5; D is uncertain. Trimming removed 9 bases from V and 2 bases from J, with 16 bases in between. CDR3 size: 14 residues. CDR1 is ENHRY and CDR2 is SYGVKD in the germline V gene. The CDR3 DNA is TGTGCCATGCGGTTAGCCTCGGTTCAAGAGACCCAGTACTTC. It yields the protein CAMRLASVQETQYF.

A remark on this clonotype: A single base separates this from a much larger clone, so it may be a read error. This rearrangement joins TRBV5-1 to TRBJ2-2; no definite D call. The CDR3 runs 15 residues. The germline V gene has CDR1 SGHRS and CDR2 YFSETQ. In nucleotides, the CDR3 is TGCGTCAGCAACCAACAGAGTTTGAACACCGGGGAGCTGTTTTTT. It specifies CVSNQQSLNTGELFF.

This clonotype was detected many times. The chain employs TRBV5-1 and TRBJ1-1; TRBD1 aligns across 7 bases. The CDR3 runs 14 residues. J lost 3 bases, V lost 2 bases, and 4 bases had no gene match. Germline-derived CDR1 and CDR2 are SGHRS and YFSETQ. CDR3 sequence (DNA): TGCGCCAGCAGCTTCGAGGGGGCGTACACTGAAGCTTTCTTT. This translates into CASSFEGAYTEAFF.

This clonotype was observed many times. The V call is TRBV20-1, the J call TRBJ2-5; tentative D call: TRBD2 (6 bases). Germline V gives CDR1 DFQATT, CDR2 SNEGSKA (reference sequence). The CDR3 contains 14 residues. This chain's CDR3 is CSDQDSLARETQYF. The CDR3 DNA is TGCAGCGACCAGGACTCACTAGCTCGAGAGACCCAGTACTTC.

A word on this clonotype: An end of the junction differs from the germline gene, which may be a read error. CDR3 in amino acids: CAWSEWTANTEASF. Here the CDR3 DNA reads TGTGCCTGGAGCGAATGGACTGCCAACACTGAAGCTTCCTTT. This chain joins TRBV30 and TRBJ1-1; no firm D call. The length of the CDR3 is 14 residues. The V gene's germline CDR1 is GTSNPN and CDR2 SVGIG (reference sequence).

This clonotype was picked up many times. V gene TRBV4-1 combines with J gene TRBJ2-7, with D maybe TRBD2 (5 bases). The CDR3 totals 13 residues. The germline CDR1 and CDR2 sequences are MGHRA and YSYEKL. V gave up 8 bases and J gave up 5 bases, with 16 bases separating them. In DNA form, the CDR3 reads TGCGCCAGCGCGTTGAGATGGGGAGACGAGCAGTACTTC. Its protein is CASALRWGDEQYF.

In this sample, this clonotype turned up many times. In DNA form, the CDR3 reads TGTGCCAGCAGCTTGACAGGGAACGGGTACACTGAAGCTTTCTTT. Protein: CASSLTGNGYTEAFF. The gene calls are TRBV7-2 and TRBJ1-1; 7 bases are a match to TRBD1. This CDR3 contains 15 residues. Unmatched junction bases numbered 7, after V lost 3 bases and J lost 3 bases. Germline CDR1 SGHTA, CDR2 FQGNSA.

This clonotype was seen many times. The gene calls are TRBV5-1 and TRBJ2-7; D is unresolved. V lost 0 bases and J 3 bases, leaving 10 bases between the germline ends. Looked up from germline, CDR1 is SGHRS and CDR2 is YFSETQ. This CDR3 spans 14 amino acids. CDR3 region: CASSLGAMDYEQYF. The CDR3, as DNA: TGCGCCAGCAGCTTGGGGGCCATGGACTACGAGCAGTACTTC.

This clonotype was counted ten times or more. This rearrangement joins TRBV7-3 to TRBJ2-3; D call uncertain. V lost 5 bases and J 1 base, leaving 7 bases between the germline ends. Germline V CDR1 and CDR2: SGHTA, FQGTGA. This CDR3 has 13 residues. CDR3 region: CASSPGGTDTQYF. CDR3 nucleotides: TGTGCCAGCAGCCCGGGCGGCACAGATACGCAGTATTTT.

At least ten counts were recorded for this clonotype. V and J are TRBV5-1 and TRBJ1-1; 7 positions agree with TRBD1. The CDR3 length is 14 residues. V lost 4 bases and J lost 3; bases outside the gene matches: 6. The germline gives CDR1 SGHRS, CDR2 YFSETQ. The CDR3 bases are TGCGCCAGCAGCCTATCGACAGGGTACACTGAAGCTTTCTTT. Translated: CASSLSTGYTEAFF.

This clonotype showed up many times. The chain couples TRBV5-1 to TRBJ2-7, with TRBD2 matching over 13 bases. The CDR3 totals 15 residues. Per the germline V gene, CDR1 is SGHRS and CDR2 is YFSETQ. Unmatched junction bases numbered 5, after V lost 3 bases and J lost 5 bases. CDR3 protein: CASSSGTSGINEQYF. The CDR3 region has the DNA TGCGCCAGCAGCTCCGGGACTAGCGGGATAAACGAGCAGTACTTC. The full variable domain, rest sourced from reference TRBV5-1 and TRBJ2-7, is KAGVTQTPRYLIKTRGQQVTLSCSPISGHRSVSWYQQTPGQGLQFLFEYFSETQRNKGNFPGRFSGRQFSNSRSEMNVSTLELGDSALYLCASSSGTSGINEQYFGPGTRLTVT.

The table lists this clonotype with many counts. The rearrangement joins TRBV24-1 to TRBJ2-5; 9 nucleotides line up with TRBD1. V shed 4 bases, J shed 5 bases, and the junction held 10 bases outside the gene matches. Germline V lookup: CDR1 KGHDR, CDR2 SFDVKD. The CDR3 extends over 16 amino acids. In DNA form, the CDR3 reads TGTGCCACCAGTGACCCCCCGGGACAGGGTAGGGAGACCCAGTACTTC. Translated, it gives CATSDPPGQGRETQYF.

In this sample, this clonotype turned up many times. The CDR3 here is CASSGTTDTQYF. In DNA form, the CDR3 reads TGTGCCAGCAGTGGTACCACAGATACGCAGTATTTT. The V gene is TRBV25-1, the J gene TRBJ2-3; no reliable D call. The ends were cut back, 4 bases at V and 2 bases at J, with 4 bases in the middle. CDR1 is MGHDK, CDR2 SYGVNS, per germline. The CDR3 loop spans 12 amino acids.

Ten or more counts support this clonotype. This rearrangement joins TRBV28 to TRBJ2-7; D is perhaps TRBD1 or TRBD2 (5 bases each). Trimming removed 6 bases at V and 2 bases at J, with 17 bases between. This CDR3 region has 15 residues. Germline CDR1 reads MDHEN; CDR2 reads SYDVKM. As DNA, the CDR3 is TGTGCCAGCAGCCTTGGGACGGGAAAAGCCTACGAGCAGTACTTC. It yields the protein CASSLGTGKAYEQYF.

The table lists this clonotype with many counts. The genes are TRBV28 and TRBJ1-1; 9 bases align to TRBD1. Germline V lookup: CDR1 MDHEN, CDR2 SYDVKM. CDR3 length: 16 amino acids. Unmatched junction bases numbered 13, after V lost 6 bases and J lost 5 bases. The CDR3 DNA follows: TGTGCCAGCAGCTATACAGGGGGCGCTGGGGGGACTGAAGCTTTCTTT. Translating it yields CASSYTGGAGGTEAFF. The full variable domain, completed using reference TRBV28 and TRBJ1-1, is DVKVTQSSRYLVKRTGEKVFLECVQDMDHENMFWYRQDPGLGLRLIYFSYDVKMKEKGDIPEGYSVSREKKERFSLILESASTNQTSMYLCASSYTGGAGGTEAFFGQGTRLTVV.

This clonotype has ten or more counts. This chain uses TRBV11-2 with TRBJ2-5; D possibly corresponds to TRBD2 (5 bases). Germline V gene lookup returns CDR1 SGHAT and CDR2 FQNNGV. The CDR3 is made up of 13 amino acids. V was clipped by 4 bases and J by 1 base, with 7 bases between them. The CDR3 here is CASSWTFQETQYF. As DNA, the CDR3 is TGTGCCAGCAGCTGGACTTTCCAAGAGACCCAGTACTTC.

This clonotype was seen ten or more times. The gene calls are TRBV24-1 and TRBJ2-1; 8 nucleotides align to TRBD2. This CDR3 is built from 13 residues. V gave up 8 bases and J gave up 4 bases; unmatched junction bases: 3. Germline V lookup: CDR1 KGHDR, CDR2 SFDVKD. The CDR3 reads CATKASGYNEQFF. DNA of the CDR3: TGTGCCACCAAGGCTAGCGGGTACAATGAGCAGTTCTTC.

This clonotype was seen at least ten times. The V call is TRBV7-8, the J call TRBJ2-7; a possible D gene is TRBD2 (7 bases). Germline V gene lookup returns CDR1 SGHVS and CDR2 FQNEAQ. The CDR3 has 13 amino acids. The ends were cut back, 4 bases at V and 3 bases at J, with 10 bases in the middle. This CDR3 is CASSWGGGYEQYF. CDR3 nucleotides: TGTGCCAGCAGCTGGGGAGGGGGCTACGAGCAGTACTTC.

The DNA of the CDR3 is TGTGCCAGCGGGAGTGTTTACGAGCAGTACTTC. It encodes CASGSVYEQYF. The chain combines TRBV6-1 with TRBJ2-7; perhaps TRBD2 as D (5 bases). This CDR3 has 11 residues. CDR1 MNHNS and CDR2 SASEGT come from the germline V gene. With 8 bases removed from V and 4 bases from J, the gap between germline ends came to 9 bases.

This clonotype was recorded many times. The V call is TRBV7-2, the J call TRBJ2-5, with 8 bases fitting TRBD2. Germline V lookup: CDR1 SGHTA, CDR2 FQGNSA. Unmatched junction bases numbered 7, after V lost 4 bases and J lost 0 bases. The CDR3 contains 16 residues. The DNA for the CDR3 is TGTGCCAGCAGCTCTCCCCGACTAGCGAACCAAGAGACCCAGTACTTC. It yields the protein CASSSPRLANQETQYF.